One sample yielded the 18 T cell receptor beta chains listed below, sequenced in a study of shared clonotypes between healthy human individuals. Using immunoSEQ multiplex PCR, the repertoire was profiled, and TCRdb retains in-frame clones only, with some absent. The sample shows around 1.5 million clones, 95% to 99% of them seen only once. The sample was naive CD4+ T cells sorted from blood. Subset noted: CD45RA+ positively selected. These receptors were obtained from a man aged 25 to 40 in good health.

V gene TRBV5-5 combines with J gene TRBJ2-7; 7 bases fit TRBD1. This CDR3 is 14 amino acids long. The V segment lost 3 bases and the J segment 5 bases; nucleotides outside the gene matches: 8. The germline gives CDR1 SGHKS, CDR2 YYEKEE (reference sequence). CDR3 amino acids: CASSSRDRLHEQYF. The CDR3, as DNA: TGTGCCAGCAGCTCCCGGGACAGACTCCACGAGCAGTACTTC.

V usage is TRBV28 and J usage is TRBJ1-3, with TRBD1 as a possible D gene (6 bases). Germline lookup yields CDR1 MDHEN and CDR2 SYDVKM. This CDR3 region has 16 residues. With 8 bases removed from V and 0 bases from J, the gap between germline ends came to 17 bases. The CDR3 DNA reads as TGTGCCAGCCTAGGGGGGGGCCGCTTCTCTGGAAACACCATATATTTT. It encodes CASLGGGRFSGNTIYF.

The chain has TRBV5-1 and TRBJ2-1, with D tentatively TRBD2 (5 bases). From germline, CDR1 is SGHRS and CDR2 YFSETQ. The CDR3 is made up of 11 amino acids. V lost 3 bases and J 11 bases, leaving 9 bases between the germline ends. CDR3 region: CASSSAGKQFF. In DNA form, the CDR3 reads TGCGCCAGCAGCTCCGCGGGTAAGCAGTTCTTC.

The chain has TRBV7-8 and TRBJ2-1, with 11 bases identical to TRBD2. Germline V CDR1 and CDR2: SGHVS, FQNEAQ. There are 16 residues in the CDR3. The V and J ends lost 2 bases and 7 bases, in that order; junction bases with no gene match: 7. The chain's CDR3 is CASSLSSGRARNEQFF. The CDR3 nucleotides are TGTGCCAGCAGCTTAAGTAGCGGGAGGGCGAGGAATGAGCAGTTCTTC.

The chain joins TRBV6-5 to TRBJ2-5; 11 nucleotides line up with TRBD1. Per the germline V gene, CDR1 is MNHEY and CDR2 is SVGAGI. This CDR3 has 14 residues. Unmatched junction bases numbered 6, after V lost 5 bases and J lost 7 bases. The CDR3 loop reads CASSATGTGGTQYF. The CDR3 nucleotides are TGTGCCAGCAGTGCGACCGGGACAGGGGGGACCCAGTACTTC.

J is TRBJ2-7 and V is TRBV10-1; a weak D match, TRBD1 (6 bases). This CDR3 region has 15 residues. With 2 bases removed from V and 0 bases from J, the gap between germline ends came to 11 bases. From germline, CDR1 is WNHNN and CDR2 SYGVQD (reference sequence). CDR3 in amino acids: CASSEGQPNSYEQYF. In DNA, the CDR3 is TGCGCCAGCAGTGAGGGACAGCCTAACTCCTACGAGCAGTACTTC.

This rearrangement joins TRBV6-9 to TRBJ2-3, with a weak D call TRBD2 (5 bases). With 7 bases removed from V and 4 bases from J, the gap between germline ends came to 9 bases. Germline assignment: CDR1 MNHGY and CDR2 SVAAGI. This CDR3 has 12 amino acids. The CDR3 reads CASMRAADTQYF. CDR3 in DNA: TGTGCCAGCATGAGGGCCGCAGATACGCAGTATTTT.

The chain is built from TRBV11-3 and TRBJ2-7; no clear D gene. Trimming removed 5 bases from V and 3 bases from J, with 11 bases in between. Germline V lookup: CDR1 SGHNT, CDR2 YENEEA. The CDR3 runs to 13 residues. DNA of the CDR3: TGTGCCAGCAGCCTAGGAATGGACTACGAGCAGTACTTC. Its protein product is CASSLGMDYEQYF.

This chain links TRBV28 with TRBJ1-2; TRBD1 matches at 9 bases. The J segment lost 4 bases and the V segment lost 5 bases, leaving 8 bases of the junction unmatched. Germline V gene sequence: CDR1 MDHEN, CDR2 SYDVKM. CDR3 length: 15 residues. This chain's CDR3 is CASSPRDRDLYGYTF. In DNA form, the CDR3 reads TGTGCCAGCAGTCCTCGGGACAGGGACCTCTATGGCTACACCTTC.

The CDR3 reads CASSLGSGAQYF. The CDR3, as DNA: TGTGCCAGCAGCTTAGGATCCGGGGCGCAGTATTTT. The chain recombines TRBV7-2 with TRBJ2-3, with D tentatively TRBD2 (5 bases). Germline V lookup: CDR1 SGHTA, CDR2 FQGNSA. The CDR3 loop spans 12 amino acids. V lost 1 base and J lost 10, with 9 bases in between. Full variable domain (rest looked up from reference TRBV7-2 and TRBJ2-3): GAGVSQSPSNKVTEKGKDVELRCDPISGHTALYWYRQSLGQGLEFLIYFQGNSAPDKSGLPSDRFSAERTGGSVSTLTIQRTQQEDSAVYLCASSLGSGAQYFGPGTRLTVL.

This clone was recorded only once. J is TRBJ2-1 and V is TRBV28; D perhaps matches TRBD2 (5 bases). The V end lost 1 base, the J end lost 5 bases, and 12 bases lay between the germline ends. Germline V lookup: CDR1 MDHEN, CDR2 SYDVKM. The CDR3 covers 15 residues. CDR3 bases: TGTGCCAGCAGTTTATCCGGGATCCCCAACAATGAGCAGTTCTTC. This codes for CASSLSGIPNNEQFF.

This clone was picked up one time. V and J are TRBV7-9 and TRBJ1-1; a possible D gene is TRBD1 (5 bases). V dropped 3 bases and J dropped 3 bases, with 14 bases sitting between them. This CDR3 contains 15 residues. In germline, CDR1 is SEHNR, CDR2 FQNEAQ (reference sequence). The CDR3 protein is CASSLGTPRDTEAFF. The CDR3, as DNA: TGTGCCAGCAGCTTGGGGACTCCCAGGGACACTGAAGCTTTCTTT.

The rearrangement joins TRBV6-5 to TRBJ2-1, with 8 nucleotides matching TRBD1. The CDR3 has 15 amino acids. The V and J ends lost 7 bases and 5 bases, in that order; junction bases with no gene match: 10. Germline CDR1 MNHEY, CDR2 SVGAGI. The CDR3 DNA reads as TGTGCCAGCATCAAATTGGGACAGGTGAACAATGAGCAGTTCTTC. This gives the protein CASIKLGQVNNEQFF.

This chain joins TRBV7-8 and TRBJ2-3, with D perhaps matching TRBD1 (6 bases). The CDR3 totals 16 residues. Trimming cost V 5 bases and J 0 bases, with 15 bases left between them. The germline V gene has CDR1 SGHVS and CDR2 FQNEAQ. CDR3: CASSPRDTLSTDTQYF. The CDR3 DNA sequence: TGTGCCAGCAGCCCCCGGGACACGCTAAGCACAGATACGCAGTATTTT.

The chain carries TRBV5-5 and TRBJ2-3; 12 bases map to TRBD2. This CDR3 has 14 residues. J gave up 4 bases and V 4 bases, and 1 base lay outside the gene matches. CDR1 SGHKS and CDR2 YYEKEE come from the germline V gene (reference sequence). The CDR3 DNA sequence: TGTGCCAGCAGCCGGACTAGCGGGGCAGATACGCAGTATTTT. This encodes CASSRTSGADTQYF.

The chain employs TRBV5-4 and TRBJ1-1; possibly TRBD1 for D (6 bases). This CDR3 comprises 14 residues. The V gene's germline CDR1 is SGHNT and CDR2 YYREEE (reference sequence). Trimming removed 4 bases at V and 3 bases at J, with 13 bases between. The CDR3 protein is CASSAKGGHTEAFF. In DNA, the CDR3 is TGTGCCAGCAGCGCGAAAGGGGGACACACTGAAGCTTTCTTT. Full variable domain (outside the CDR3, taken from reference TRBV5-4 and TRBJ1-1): ETGVTQSPTHLIKTRGQQVTLRCSSQSGHNTVSWYQQALGQGPQFIFQYYREEENGRGNFPPRFSGLQFPNYSSELNVNALELDDSALYLCASSAKGGHTEAFFGQGTRLTVV.

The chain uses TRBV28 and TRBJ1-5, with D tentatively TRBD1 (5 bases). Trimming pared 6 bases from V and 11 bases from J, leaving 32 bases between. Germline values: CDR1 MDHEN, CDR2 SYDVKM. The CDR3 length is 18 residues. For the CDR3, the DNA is TGTGCCAGCAGGGGGCGTCGACAGACACGAATCCCAATCATGGCCCAGCATTTT. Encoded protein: CASRGRRQTRIPIMAQHF. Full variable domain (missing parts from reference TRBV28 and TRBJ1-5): DVKVTQSSRYLVKRTGEKVFLECVQDMDHENMFWYRQDPGLGLRLIYFSYDVKMKEKGDIPEGYSVSREKKERFSLILESASTNQTSMYLCASRGRRQTRIPIMAQHFGDGTRLSIL.

The CDR3 DNA is TGTGCCTGGAGTCTGTCAGTCAAAAACACTGAAGCTTTCTTT. It is translated as CAWSLSVKNTEAFF. This sequence joins TRBV30 and TRBJ1-1; D not resolved. Germline values: CDR1 GTSNPN, CDR2 SVGIG (reference sequence). The CDR3 has 14 amino acids. The germline V and J ends were trimmed by 2 bases and 2 bases, with 12 bases remaining between them.